The 10 T cell receptor beta chains below were found in one sample sequenced in a study of blood T cell repertoires in COVID-19. Produced via immunoSEQ multiplex PCR; TCRdb's table is partial and in-frame only. The sample holds under 45,000 clones, about 85% seen once. Sequencing was carried out using peripheral blood. Source of these receptors: a man in his 70s with COVID-19, enrolled during active disease.

The chain recombines TRBV4-3 with TRBJ1-1; a weak D match, TRBD1 (5 bases). Germline-derived CDR1 and CDR2 are LGHNA and YSLEER. The CDR3 has 14 amino acids. The germline V and J ends were trimmed by 0 bases and 4 bases, with 9 bases remaining between them. CDR3 loop: CASSQDRGSTEAFF. CDR3 DNA sequence: TGCGCCAGCAGCCAAGATAGGGGAAGCACTGAAGCTTTCTTT.

On this clone: One end of the junction varies from germline; a read error may be responsible. The CDR3 here is CAASPDTDTQYF. The CDR3 nucleotides read TGCGCGGCTAGCCCCGACACAGATACGCAGTATTTT. The V gene is TRBV3-1 (or the pseudogene TRBV3-2), the J gene TRBJ2-3, with D maybe TRBD2 (5 bases). In germline, CDR1 is LGHDT, CDR2 YNNKEL (reference sequence). This CDR3 is built from 12 residues.

This chain uses TRBV28 with TRBJ1-1; D is unresolved. Germline values: CDR1 MDHEN, CDR2 SYDVKM. This CDR3 region has 14 residues. The V and J ends lost 5 bases and 4 bases respectively, with 14 bases between them. Here the CDR3 reads CASSLAGPSTEAFF. CDR3 in DNA: TGTGCCAGCAGTCTGGCGGGTCCGAGCACTGAAGCTTTCTTT. Full variable domain (remainder filled in from reference TRBV28 and TRBJ1-1): DVKVTQSSRYLVKRTGEKVFLECVQDMDHENMFWYRQDPGLGLRLIYFSYDVKMKEKGDIPEGYSVSREKKERFSLILESASTNQTSMYLCASSLAGPSTEAFFGQGTRLTVV.

This clone came up a few times. The V and J genes are TRBV25-1 and TRBJ2-1; 10 bases align to TRBD2. The germline CDR1 and CDR2 sequences are MGHDK and SYGVNS. J lost 9 bases, V lost 8 bases, and 7 bases had no gene match. The CDR3 runs 13 residues. CDR3 residues: CASALAGAGEQFF. CDR3 DNA sequence: TGTGCCAGCGCCCTAGCGGGAGCAGGTGAGCAGTTCTTC.

This clone was counted a few times. The rearrangement joins TRBV28 to TRBJ1-4; D unclear. Germline V lookup: CDR1 MDHEN, CDR2 SYDVKM. The CDR3 extends over 15 amino acids. Trimming took off 3 bases at V and 7 bases at J, with 15 bases between the two ends. CDR3 bases: TGTGCCAGCAGTTTCGCTAAACTCCGGGGTGAAAAACTGTTTTTT. Amino acid sequence: CASSFAKLRGEKLFF.

A remark on this clone: The junction and the germline gene differ at one end; a read error may be behind it. This rearrangement joins TRBV7-7 to TRBJ2-2; possible D gene TRBD1, 5 bases. CDR3 length: 15 amino acids. From germline, CDR1 is SSHAT and CDR2 FNYEAQ (reference sequence). CDR3 protein: CASSPRLDSRGELFF. The DNA for the CDR3 is TGTGCTAGCAGCCCACGTCTCGACAGCCGCGGGGAGCTGTTTTTT.

By share of the sample, this clone is large. The V call is TRBV9, the J call TRBJ2-5; 7 bases are shared with TRBD1. Germline trimming cut 0 bases from V and 5 bases from J; bases unmatched to any gene: 7. The CDR3 spans 15 residues. CDR1 and CDR2 from the germline V gene are SGDLS and YYNGEE. CDR3 amino acids: CASSVETGSFETQYF. The CDR3 bases are TGTGCCAGCAGCGTAGAGACAGGGTCCTTTGAGACCCAGTACTTC.

This clone appeared a few times. The rearrangement uses TRBV19 and TRBJ1-3; D gene ambiguous. The germline V gene has CDR1 LNHDA and CDR2 SQIVND (reference sequence). The ends were cut back, 4 bases at V and 0 bases at J, with 7 bases in the middle. The CDR3 has 14 residues. The CDR3 sequence: CASSTQNSGNTIYF. The CDR3 DNA is TGTGCCAGTAGTACACAAAACTCTGGAAACACCATATATTTT.

The chain has TRBV11-2 and TRBJ2-7, with 7 bases lining up with TRBD1. The V segment lost 4 bases and the J segment 3 bases; nucleotides outside the gene matches: 12. The CDR3 consists of 16 residues. The germline V gene encodes CDR1 SGHAT and CDR2 FQNNGV. This CDR3 is CASSSYRGSSGYEQYF. As DNA, the CDR3 is TGTGCCAGCAGCTCATACAGGGGTTCCAGCGGCTACGAGCAGTACTTC.

The chain uses TRBV7-9 and TRBJ1-5; weak D call: TRBD1 (6 bases). The CDR3 runs to 16 residues. The V and J ends lost 6 bases and 1 base respectively, with 16 bases between them. Germline V gene lookup returns CDR1 SEHNR and CDR2 FQNEAQ (reference sequence). In nucleotides, the CDR3 is TGTGCCAGCAGTTCATCCGACAGGACCAGCAATCAGCCCCAGCATTTT. This sequence encodes CASSSSDRTSNQPQHF.